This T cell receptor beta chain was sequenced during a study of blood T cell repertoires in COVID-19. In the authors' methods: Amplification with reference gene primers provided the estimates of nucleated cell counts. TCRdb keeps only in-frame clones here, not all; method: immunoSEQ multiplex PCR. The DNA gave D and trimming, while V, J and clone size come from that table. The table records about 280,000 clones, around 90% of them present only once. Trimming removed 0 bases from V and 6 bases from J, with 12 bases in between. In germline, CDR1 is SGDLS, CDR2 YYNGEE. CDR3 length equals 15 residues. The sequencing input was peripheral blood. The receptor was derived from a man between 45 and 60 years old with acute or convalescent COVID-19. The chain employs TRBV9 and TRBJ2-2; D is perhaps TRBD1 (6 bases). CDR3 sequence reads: CASSVDPDSAGELFF. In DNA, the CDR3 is TGTGCCAGCAGCGTAGACCCGGACAGTGCCGGGGAGCTGTTTTTT.